The next 3 T cell receptor beta chains were all read from a single sample in a study of blood T cell repertoires in COVID-19. The data were produced by immunoSEQ multiplex PCR, yet TCRdb's version contains in-frame clones alone and is incomplete. The data show some 100,000 clones, around 90% seen once. The specimen sequenced was peripheral blood. The receptors shown here come from a woman in her sixties or seventies with acute or convalescent COVID-19.

The J gene is TRBJ2-2, the V gene TRBV25-1, with 9 positions matching TRBD2. The CDR3 is made up of 16 amino acids. The junction had 4 bases not matched to a gene; V was cut back by 0 bases and J by 5 bases. Germline V gene sequence: CDR1 MGHDK, CDR2 SYGVNS. The CDR3 region has the DNA TGTGCCAGCAGTGAATATAGCGGGAGAGGAACCGGGGAGCTGTTTTTT. This sequence encodes CASSEYSGRGTGELFF.

V gene TRBV2 combines with J gene TRBJ1-2, with TRBD1 matching 10 bases. CDR1 SNHLY and CDR2 FYNNEI come from the germline V gene. The trim removed 5 bases at V and 3 bases at J, leaving 3 bases unmatched. The CDR3 is made up of 14 amino acids. The CDR3 here is CASSRQGADYGYTF. The CDR3 coding sequence is TGTGCCAGCAGTCGACAGGGGGCGGACTATGGCTACACCTTC.

CDR3 nucleotide sequence: TGTGCCAGCAGCCAAGGAGGACTTCGTGCCTCGGAGACCCAGTACTTC. This translates into CASSQGGLRASETQYF. V is TRBV11-3 and J is TRBJ2-5; possibly TRBD2 for D (5 bases). Trimming stripped 5 bases from V and 5 bases from J, with 21 bases between. The CDR3 totals 16 residues. Germline lookup yields CDR1 SGHNT and CDR2 YENEEA.